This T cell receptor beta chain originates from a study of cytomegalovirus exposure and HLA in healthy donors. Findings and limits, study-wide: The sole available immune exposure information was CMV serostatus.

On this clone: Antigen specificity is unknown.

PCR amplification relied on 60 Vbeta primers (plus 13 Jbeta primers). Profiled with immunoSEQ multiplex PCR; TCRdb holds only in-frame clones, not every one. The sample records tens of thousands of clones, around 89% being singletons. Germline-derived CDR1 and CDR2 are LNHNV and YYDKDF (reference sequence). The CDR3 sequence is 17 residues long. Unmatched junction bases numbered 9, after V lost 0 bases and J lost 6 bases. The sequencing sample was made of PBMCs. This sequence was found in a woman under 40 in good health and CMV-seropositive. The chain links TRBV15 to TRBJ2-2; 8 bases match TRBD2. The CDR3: CATSRDLHGRGAGELFF. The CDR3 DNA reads TGTGCCACCAGCAGAGATCTGCACGGGAGGGGGGCCGGGGAGCTGTTTTTT.